A selection of T cell receptor beta chains follows, all from one sample in a study of shared clonotypes between healthy human individuals. Sequenced by immunoSEQ multiplex PCR; TCRdb stores in-frame clones only, minus some. Altogether around 1.1 million clones are present, 70% to 80% being singletons, with the ten largest covering more than 0.55%. Sample: memory CD4+ T cells from PBMCs. The source is a man aged 18-30 years in good health. Some clones in this sample may be carry-over from other donors' samples. Each CDR3 is given with its conserved first and last residue. Fields, in order: CDR3 protein, CDR3 DNA, D gene, clone size, J gene, CDR3 length, V gene. The D gene is left open where the match is weak. Clone size appears in some rows only: once, few, many, or a class for an expanded clone.

CDR3aa: CASSQTPSGRAAEQFF
CDR3nt: TGCGCCAGCAGCCAGACGCCAAGCGGGAGGGCCGCGGAGCAGTTCTTC
d_gene: TRBD2
abundance: few
j_gene: TRBJ2-1
len: 16
v_gene: TRBV4-3

CDR3aa: CASRTSAGNTDTQYF
CDR3nt: TGTGCCAGCCGAACGTCAGCGGGAAACACAGATACGCAGTATTTT
d_gene: TRBD2
abundance: NA
j_gene: TRBJ2-3
len: 15
v_gene: TRBV18

CDR3aa: CASSSPTGTYEQYF
CDR3nt: TGTGCCAGCAGCTCACCGACGGGGACCTACGAGCAGTACTTC
d_gene: NA
abundance: once
j_gene: TRBJ2-7
len: 14
v_gene: TRBV11-2

CDR3aa: CASSPDGYNEKLFF
CDR3nt: TGTGCCAGCAGTCCGGACGGGTATAATGAAAAACTGTTTTTT
d_gene: NA
abundance: NA
j_gene: TRBJ1-4
len: 14
v_gene: TRBV5-4

CDR3aa: CASSEDMARAAFF
CDR3nt: TGTGCCAGCAGTGAAGATATGGCACGGGCAGCTTTCTTT
d_gene: NA
abundance: few
j_gene: TRBJ1-1
len: 13
v_gene: TRBV2

CDR3aa: CASSLFGTSGMVEQYF
CDR3nt: TGTGCCAGCAGCTTGTTCGGGACTAGCGGGATGGTCGAGCAGTACTTC
d_gene: TRBD2
abundance: once
j_gene: TRBJ2-7
len: 16
v_gene: TRBV5-6

CDR3aa: CASSLGPYEKLFF
CDR3nt: TGTGCCAGCAGCTTAGGCCCCTATGAAAAACTGTTTTTT
d_gene: NA
abundance: NA
j_gene: TRBJ1-4
len: 13
v_gene: TRBV11-3

CDR3aa: CASSHVDRGELFF
CDR3nt: TGTGCCAGCAGCCATGTTGACAGGGGGGAACTGTTTTTT
d_gene: TRBD1
abundance: NA
j_gene: TRBJ1-4
len: 13
v_gene: TRBV14

CDR3aa: CAARTRLTEAFF
CDR3nt: TGTGCGGCCCGAACTCGCCTCACTGAAGCTTTCTTT
d_gene: NA
abundance: NA
j_gene: TRBJ1-1
len: 12
v_gene: TRBV28

CDR3aa: CASSLAGREGETQYF
CDR3nt: TGTGCCAGCAGCTTAGCGGGGCGGGAGGGGGAGACCCAGTACTTC
d_gene: TRBD2
abundance: NA
j_gene: TRBJ2-5
len: 15
v_gene: TRBV7-2

CDR3aa: CATSRQKDNRYTF
CDR3nt: TGTGCCACCAGCAGACAAAAAGACAATCGCTACACCTTC
d_gene: NA
abundance: NA
j_gene: TRBJ1-2
len: 13
v_gene: TRBV15

CDR3aa: CASSIDWGEEKTQYF
CDR3nt: TGTGCCAGTAGTATAGATTGGGGTGAGGAGAAGACGCAGTATTTT
d_gene: NA
abundance: few
j_gene: TRBJ2-3
len: 15
v_gene: TRBV19

CDR3aa: CASSPYLAGVDADTQYF
CDR3nt: TGCGCCAGCAGCCCCTACCTGGCGGGAGTAGACGCAGATACGCAGTATTTT
d_gene: TRBD2
abundance: NA
j_gene: TRBJ2-3
len: 17
v_gene: TRBV4-3

CDR3aa: CASSPRGAKSTGELFF
CDR3nt: TGCGCCAGCAGCCCTCGGGGGGCAAAAAGCACCGGGGAGCTGTTTTTT
d_gene: NA
abundance: NA
j_gene: TRBJ2-2
len: 16
v_gene: TRBV10-2

CDR3aa: CASSLRTGSFGNTIYF
CDR3nt: TGTGCCAGCAGCCTCCGGACAGGTAGCTTTGGAAACACCATATATTTT
d_gene: TRBD1
abundance: NA
j_gene: TRBJ1-3
len: 16
v_gene: TRBV5-6

CDR3aa: CASSLRSNRGSYTGELFF
CDR3nt: TGTGCCAGCAGCTTGCGGTCAAACAGGGGAAGTTACACCGGGGAGCTGTTTTTT
d_gene: TRBD1
abundance: NA
j_gene: TRBJ2-2
len: 18
v_gene: TRBV5-4

CDR3aa: CASSFPSNSYEQYF
CDR3nt: TGTGCCAGCAGCTTCCCGTCTAACTCCTACGAGCAGTACTTC
d_gene: NA
abundance: few
j_gene: TRBJ2-7
len: 14
v_gene: TRBV7-9

CDR3aa: CASSRTVFETQYF
CDR3nt: TGCGCCAGCAGCCGGACAGTGTTTGAGACCCAGTACTTC
d_gene: NA
abundance: NA
j_gene: TRBJ2-5
len: 13
v_gene: TRBV5-1

CDR3aa: CASSRDRGLPETQYF
CDR3nt: TGTGCCAGCAGCCGCGACAGGGGGCTACCAGAGACCCAGTACTTC
d_gene: TRBD1
abundance: NA
j_gene: TRBJ2-5
len: 15
v_gene: TRBV5-8

CDR3aa: CASSFRLAGSTDTQYF
CDR3nt: TGTGCCAGCAGCTTTCGACTAGCGGGCAGCACAGATACGCAGTATTTT
d_gene: TRBD2
abundance: NA
j_gene: TRBJ2-3
len: 16
v_gene: TRBV7-2

CDR3aa: CASTNRVADGELFF
CDR3nt: TGTGCTAGCACCAACAGGGTGGCGGACGGGGAGCTGTTTTTT
d_gene: NA
abundance: NA
j_gene: TRBJ2-2
len: 14
v_gene: TRBV7-8

CDR3aa: CASSIGLGDKETQYF
CDR3nt: TGTGCCAGTAGTATTGGTCTTGGTGATAAAGAGACCCAGTACTTC
d_gene: NA
abundance: NA
j_gene: TRBJ2-5
len: 15
v_gene: TRBV19